This TCR beta chain is drawn from a study of blood T cell repertoires in COVID-19. About the study: Acute and convalescent COVID-19 samples came from the United States, Italy and Spain.

The method was immunoSEQ multiplex PCR; TCRdb's version includes in-frame clones alone and lacks a portion of them. In the table there are some 320,000 clones, about 90% of which are singletons. Germline V gene sequence: CDR1 LNHDA, CDR2 SQIVND (reference sequence). This CDR3 is 15 amino acids long. Trimming took 5 bases from V and 4 from J; bases not matched to a gene: 4. V usage is TRBV19 and J usage is TRBJ2-1; 11 positions match TRBD2. The sequence came from a woman aged 45-65 years who had recovered from COVID-19. The sequencing sample was made of peripheral blood. In DNA, the CDR3 is TGTGCCAGTAGTGAGACTAGCGGGGAATACAATGAGCAGTTCTTC. This sequence encodes CASSETSGEYNEQFF.